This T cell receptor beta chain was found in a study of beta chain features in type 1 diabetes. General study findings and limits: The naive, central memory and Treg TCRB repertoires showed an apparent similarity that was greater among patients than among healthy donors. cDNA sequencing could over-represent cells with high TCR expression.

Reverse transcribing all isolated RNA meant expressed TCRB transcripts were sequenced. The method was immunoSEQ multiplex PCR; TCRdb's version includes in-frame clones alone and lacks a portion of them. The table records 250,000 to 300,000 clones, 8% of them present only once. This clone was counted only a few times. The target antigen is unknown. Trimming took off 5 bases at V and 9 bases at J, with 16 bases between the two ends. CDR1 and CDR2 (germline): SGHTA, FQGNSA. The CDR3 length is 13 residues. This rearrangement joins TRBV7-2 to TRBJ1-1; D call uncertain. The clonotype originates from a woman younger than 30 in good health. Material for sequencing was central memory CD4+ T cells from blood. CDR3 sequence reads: CASSPLALGKAFF. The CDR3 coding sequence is TGTGCCAGCAGCCCCCTAGCACTAGGAAAAGCTTTCTTT.